The 32 T cell receptor beta chains reported below all come from one sample, sequenced in a study of OX40 agonist ivuxolimab in advanced cancers. Clones were sequenced by immunoSEQ multiplex PCR, and TCRdb holds only the in-frame ones, with some missing. Here the sample spans 85,000 to 130,000 clones, about nine tenths being singletons. The sequencing here drew on CD4+ or CD8+ T cells sorted from blood, taken in a trial of the OX40 agonist ivuxolimab. Receptors were obtained from an adult with an advanced solid tumor such as melanoma, head and neck, liver or kidney cancer.

The V gene is TRBV28, the J gene TRBJ2-4, with TRBD1 identical over 7 bases. Germline-derived CDR1 and CDR2 are MDHEN and SYDVKM. The CDR3 has 16 residues. V lost 6 bases, J lost 1 base, and 9 bases stayed unmatched. This chain's CDR3 is CASRNRGTAAKNIQYF. DNA for the CDR3: TGTGCCAGCAGAAACAGGGGAACGGCCGCCAAAAACATTCAGTACTTC. The full variable domain, its missing parts supplied by reference TRBV28 and TRBJ2-4, is DVKVTQSSRYLVKRTGEKVFLECVQDMDHENMFWYRQDPGLGLRLIYFSYDVKMKEKGDIPEGYSVSREKKERFSLILESASTNQTSMYLCASRNRGTAAKNIQYFGAGTRLSVL.

The chain uses TRBV7-3 and TRBJ2-3, with 9 bases aligning to TRBD2. Germline-derived CDR1 and CDR2 are SGHTA and FQGTGA. Trimming cost V 3 bases and J 7 bases; bases outside gene matches: 14. The CDR3 spans 17 residues. CDR3 protein: CASSLVQAGGGPNTQYF. In DNA, the CDR3 is TGTGCCAGCAGCTTGGTCCAAGCGGGAGGAGGGCCGAATACGCAGTATTTT.

In this sample, this clone turned up once. This sample includes further DNA sequences coding for the same CDR3. The V and J genes are TRBV4-2 and TRBJ2-2; TRBD1 aligns across 7 bases. Trimming removed 4 bases from V and 1 base from J; junction bases left unmatched: 3. Per the germline V gene, CDR1 is LGHNA and CDR2 is YNFKEQ. This CDR3 is 15 amino acids long. CDR3 nucleotide sequence: TGTGCCAGCAGCCCGCGGACAGGGAACACCGGGGAGCTGTTTTTT. Its protein is CASSPRTGNTGELFF.

J is TRBJ2-3 and V is TRBV27; 14 bases align to TRBD2. Germline values: CDR1 MNHEY, CDR2 SMNVEV (reference sequence). J was trimmed by 4 bases and V by 5 bases; bases with no gene match: 5. The CDR3 sequence is 16 residues long. The CDR3 here is CASSPGTSGSSDTQYF. The CDR3 nucleotides read TGTGCCAGCAGTCCCGGGACTAGCGGGAGTTCAGATACGCAGTATTTT.

This chain joins TRBV9 and TRBJ2-7; 10 bases fit TRBD1. Germline CDR1 and CDR2: SGDLS and YYNGEE. V shed 2 bases, J shed 6 bases, and the junction held 5 bases outside the gene matches. The CDR3 spans 14 residues. The CDR3 nucleotides are TGTGCCAGCAGCGTCGGGACAGGGGTCCGCGAGCAGTACTTC. Protein sequence: CASSVGTGVREQYF.

The chain uses TRBV28 and TRBJ2-5; D uncertain. Deletions cut 6 bases from V and 2 bases from J, with 13 bases between. This CDR3 is 14 amino acids long. Germline V gene sequence: CDR1 MDHEN, CDR2 SYDVKM. The CDR3 coding sequence is TGTGCCAGCAGCGTCACCTACACGCAAGAGACCCAGTACTTC. Translating it yields CASSVTYTQETQYF.

The chain joins TRBV7-9 to TRBJ2-1; 9 positions agree with TRBD2. V dropped 1 base and J dropped 7; count of bases not matched to a gene: 5. Per the germline V gene, CDR1 is SEHNR and CDR2 is FQNEAQ (reference sequence). The CDR3 length is 15 residues. In DNA form, the CDR3 reads TGTGCCAGCAGCTTAGTTAGCGGGAGCTTGAATGAGCAGTTCTTC. As protein: CASSLVSGSLNEQFF.

Only one count was recorded for this clone. The chain combines TRBV5-6 with TRBJ2-7, with TRBD2 as a possible D gene (6 bases). The CDR3 sequence is 16 residues long. CDR1 is SGHDT and CDR2 is YYEEEE in the germline V gene. V was shortened by 2 bases and J by 5 bases, with 20 bases between the two germline ends. CDR3: CASSFALASIRDEQYF. Here the CDR3 DNA reads TGTGCCAGCAGCTTTGCCCTAGCGTCTATCAGAGACGAGCAGTACTTC. The whole variable domain, remainder taken from reference TRBV5-6 and TRBJ2-7, is DAGVTQSPTHLIKTRGQQVTLRCSPKSGHDTVSWYQQALGQGPQFIFQYYEEEERQRGNFPDRFSGHQFPNYSSELNVNALLLGDSALYLCASSFALASIRDEQYFGPGTRLTVT.

This clone has a single count. In DNA, the CDR3 is TGTGCCAGTAGTTCCTTAGGGCTGCAAGAGACCCAGTACTTC. Translated, it gives CASSSLGLQETQYF. The V call is TRBV19, the J call TRBJ2-5; D call uncertain. CDR1 and CDR2 from the germline V gene are LNHDA and SQIVND (reference sequence). V gave up 5 bases and J gave up 2 bases, with 12 bases separating them. This CDR3 is 14 amino acids long.

The chain links TRBV7-8 to TRBJ2-1; D unresolved. This CDR3 comprises 11 residues. The V gene lost 5 bases and the J gene lost 6 bases, with 5 bases spanning the gap. CDR1 is SGHVS, CDR2 FQNEAQ, per germline. CDR3 residues: CASSPANEQFF. The CDR3 DNA sequence: TGTGCCAGCAGCCCAGCCAATGAGCAGTTCTTC.

This chain connects TRBV6-1 to TRBJ2-1; 7 nucleotides line up with TRBD2. Trimming took 2 bases from V and 3 from J; bases not matched to a gene: 4. The CDR3 length is 15 residues. Germline V gene sequence: CDR1 MNHNS, CDR2 SASEGT. The CDR3 loop is CASSESGGIYNEQFF. The CDR3 coding sequence is TGTGCCAGCAGTGAATCGGGGGGAATCTACAATGAGCAGTTCTTC.

The chain combines TRBV7-6 with TRBJ2-1; 9 nucleotides match TRBD1. J gave up 2 bases and V 5 bases, and 7 bases lay outside the gene matches. This CDR3 region has 16 residues. From germline, CDR1 is SGHVS and CDR2 FNYEAQ. The CDR3 region has the DNA TGTGCCAGCAGCCCGGGACAGGGAGTGGCCTACAATGAGCAGTTCTTC. This sequence encodes CASSPGQGVAYNEQFF.

Here the CDR3 reads CASSPLLSSGTGNEQYF. The CDR3 nucleotides are TGTGCCAGCAGCCCCCTATTGTCCTCCGGGACAGGGAACGAGCAGTACTTC. The chain combines TRBV28 with TRBJ2-7; 9 nucleotides agree with TRBD1. Germline-derived CDR1 and CDR2 are MDHEN and SYDVKM. V shed 6 bases, J shed 5 bases, and the junction held 17 bases outside the gene matches. The CDR3 has 17 amino acids.

The rearrangement joins TRBV14 to TRBJ2-1; D gene ambiguous. Germline loops: CDR1 SGHDN, CDR2 FVKESK. V was clipped by 0 bases and J by 8 bases, with 11 bases between them. The CDR3 loop spans 14 amino acids. In DNA form, the CDR3 reads TGTGCCAGCAGCCAAGATTGGGTTGGCGATGAGCAGTTCTTC. This encodes CASSQDWVGDEQFF.

The rearrangement links TRBV2 to TRBJ2-6; D unclear. The CDR3 consists of 15 residues. Trimming took 4 bases from V and 0 from J, leaving 7 bases between them. Germline V gene data show CDR1 as SNHLY and CDR2 as FYNNEI. CDR3 in amino acids: CASSGDPSGANVLTF. The CDR3 DNA reads TGTGCCAGCAGTGGAGACCCCTCTGGGGCCAACGTCCTGACTTTC.

The gene calls are TRBV7-9 and TRBJ1-1; possible D gene TRBD1, 6 bases. The CDR3 loop spans 16 amino acids. V gave up 0 bases and J gave up 1 base, with 12 bases separating them. Germline loops: CDR1 SEHNR, CDR2 FQNEAQ (reference sequence). CDR3 sequence (DNA): TGTGCCAGCAGCTTAGCCGGCGACAGGCCGAACACTGAAGCTTTCTTT. This encodes CASSLAGDRPNTEAFF.

This chain links TRBV13 with TRBJ2-5; the D is unclear. This CDR3 comprises 14 residues. Between the trimmed V and J ends, which lost 8 bases and 1 base, there was a span of 14 bases. Germline V gene lookup returns CDR1 PRHDT and CDR2 FYEKMQ (reference sequence). The chain's CDR3 is CASGRTRAQETQYF. CDR3 nucleotides: TGTGCCAGCGGGCGGACCCGAGCCCAAGAGACCCAGTACTTC.

This sequence joins TRBV9 and TRBJ2-2; TRBD1 agrees at 7 bases. The V segment lost 0 bases and the J segment 2 bases; nucleotides outside the gene matches: 10. The CDR3 loop spans 18 amino acids. The germline V gene has CDR1 SGDLS and CDR2 YYNGEE. In nucleotides, the CDR3 is TGTGCCAGCAGCGTAGCCAGGGGGTCACTACGAAACACCGGGGAGCTGTTTTTT. Its translation: CASSVARGSLRNTGELFF.

The chain employs TRBV28 and TRBJ1-2, with 8 bases aligning to TRBD1. Germline V gene data show CDR1 as MDHEN and CDR2 as SYDVKM. V gave up 2 bases and J gave up 0 bases; unmatched junction bases: 11. There are 18 residues in the CDR3. The CDR3 nucleotides are TGTGCCAGCAGTTTAGGTGGGATCGGGACAGGCTCTAACTATGGCTACACCTTC. Protein: CASSLGGIGTGSNYGYTF.

The V call is TRBV20-1, the J call TRBJ1-1; tentative D call: TRBD1 (5 bases). Trimming took 4 bases from V and 8 from J, leaving 11 bases between them. Germline V CDR1 and CDR2: DFQATT, SNEGSKA (reference sequence). The CDR3 is made up of 11 amino acids. Here the CDR3 reads CSAISQGEAFF. CDR3 DNA: TGCAGTGCTATCTCCCAGGGAGAAGCTTTCTTT.

This chain links TRBV4-3 with TRBJ2-3; D remains ambiguous. This CDR3 is 15 amino acids long. Trimming cost V 0 bases and J 0 bases, with 7 bases left between them. CDR1 LGHNA and CDR2 YSLEER come from the germline V gene. DNA for the CDR3: TGCGCCAGCAGCCAAGACGCCAGAAGCACAGATACGCAGTATTTT. Translated: CASSQDARSTDTQYF.

V usage is TRBV2 and J usage is TRBJ1-5; D is possibly TRBD1 (5 bases). Trimming took off 1 base at V and 0 bases at J, with 13 bases between the two ends. Germline V gene sequence: CDR1 SNHLY, CDR2 FYNNEI. The CDR3 runs 17 residues. CDR3 residues: CASSEERGTDSNQPQHF. The CDR3 region has the DNA TGTGCCAGCAGTGAAGAAAGAGGGACGGATAGCAATCAGCCCCAGCATTTT.

This chain uses TRBV11-3 with TRBJ2-1; D is unresolved. V was pared by 4 bases and J by 0 bases, with 4 bases between. The CDR3 is 13 amino acids. Germline-derived CDR1 and CDR2 are SGHNT and YENEEA. CDR3 DNA sequence: TGTGCCAGCAGCTCCAACTCCTACAATGAGCAGTTCTTC. Its protein is CASSSNSYNEQFF.

J is TRBJ2-2 and V is TRBV11-2, with D maybe TRBD2 (6 bases). V lost 6 bases and J 0 bases, leaving 14 bases between the germline ends. Germline values: CDR1 SGHAT, CDR2 FQNNGV. The CDR3 totals 16 residues. CDR3 sequence: CASRVTGTPNTGELFF. The CDR3, as DNA: TGTGCCAGCAGGGTTACCGGGACTCCGAACACCGGGGAGCTGTTTTTT. Full variable domain (missing parts from reference TRBV11-2 and TRBJ2-2): EAGVAQSPRYKIIEKRQSVAFWCNPISGHATLYWYQQILGQGPKLLIQFQNNGVVDDSQLPKDRFSAERLKGVDSTLKIQPAKLEDSAVYLCASRVTGTPNTGELFFGEGSRLTVL.

In this sample, this clone turned up once. The V and J genes are TRBV9 and TRBJ2-2; 10 nucleotides align to TRBD2. The CDR3 has 19 residues. The germline V gene encodes CDR1 SGDLS and CDR2 YYNGEE. V was pared by 0 bases and J by 3 bases, with 11 bases of the junction left unmatched. In DNA form, the CDR3 reads TGTGCCAGCAGCGTAGCTGGTGGAGCGGGAGGGCGGCACACCGGGGAGCTGTTTTTT. Protein product: CASSVAGGAGGRHTGELFF.

The V gene is TRBV5-4, the J gene TRBJ1-5; maybe TRBD1 (6 bases). Per germline, CDR1 SGHNT and CDR2 YYREEE (reference sequence). This CDR3 is 14 amino acids long. V lost 3 bases, J lost 3 bases, and 10 bases lay in between. Here the CDR3 DNA reads TGTGCCAGCAGCTCACAGGGTCACAATCAGCCCCAGCATTTT. Translation gives CASSSQGHNQPQHF.

The chain recombines TRBV6-6 with TRBJ2-7; 10 bases line up with TRBD2. The CDR3 runs 14 residues. The V gene end was trimmed by 3 bases and the J gene end by 6 bases; junction bases not matched to a gene: 5. Germline CDR1 reads MNHNY; CDR2 reads SVGAGI (reference sequence). CDR3 DNA sequence: TGTGCCAGCAGTTATCCCAGCGGGAGGGGCGAGCAGTACTTC. It codes for CASSYPSGRGEQYF.

The chain employs TRBV18 and TRBJ2-1, with 7 bases that match TRBD2. The CDR3 runs to 15 residues. From germline, CDR1 is KGHSH and CDR2 LQKENI. The V and J ends lost 2 bases and 2 bases, in that order; junction bases with no gene match: 3. The CDR3 region has the DNA TGTGCCAGCTCACCATGGGGGGGAGCCTACAATGAGCAGTTCTTC. Its protein is CASSPWGGAYNEQFF.

This chain links TRBV27 with TRBJ2-7; a possible D gene is TRBD2 (6 bases). CDR1 MNHEY and CDR2 SMNVEV come from the germline V gene (reference sequence). The CDR3 is 13 residues long. Trimming took 3 bases from V and 6 from J, leaving 12 bases between them. The CDR3 bases are TGTGCCAGCAGTTTTAACTCCGGGGGCGAGCAGTACTTC. This gives the protein CASSFNSGGEQYF.

The chain uses TRBV27 and TRBJ2-1, with D hard to call. CDR3 size: 11 residues. The germline CDR1 and CDR2 sequences are MNHEY and SMNVEV (reference sequence). V lost 6 bases to trimming and J lost 6 bases, with 6 bases between them. In nucleotides, the CDR3 is TGTGCCAGCAGGAGAGCCAATGAGCAGTTCTTC. Its protein is CASRRANEQFF.

This rearrangement joins TRBV5-4 to TRBJ2-3; 7 bases align to TRBD1. Germline assignment: CDR1 SGHNT and CDR2 YYREEE (reference sequence). The V and J ends lost 0 bases and 2 bases, in that order; junction bases with no gene match: 3. The CDR3 loop spans 15 amino acids. CDR3 sequence reads: CASSLAQGNTDTQYF. In DNA form, the CDR3 reads TGTGCCAGCAGCTTGGCACAGGGGAACACAGATACGCAGTATTTT.

CDR3 bases: TGTGCCAGCTCGCCGCCGGGACAGGGGACCGGGGAGCTGTTTTTT. Translated: CASSPPGQGTGELFF. The rearrangement uses TRBV18 and TRBJ2-2; 10 bases agree with TRBD1. CDR1 is KGHSH and CDR2 is LQKENI in the germline V gene. V dropped 6 bases and J dropped 5; count of bases not matched to a gene: 6. CDR3 length: 15 residues.